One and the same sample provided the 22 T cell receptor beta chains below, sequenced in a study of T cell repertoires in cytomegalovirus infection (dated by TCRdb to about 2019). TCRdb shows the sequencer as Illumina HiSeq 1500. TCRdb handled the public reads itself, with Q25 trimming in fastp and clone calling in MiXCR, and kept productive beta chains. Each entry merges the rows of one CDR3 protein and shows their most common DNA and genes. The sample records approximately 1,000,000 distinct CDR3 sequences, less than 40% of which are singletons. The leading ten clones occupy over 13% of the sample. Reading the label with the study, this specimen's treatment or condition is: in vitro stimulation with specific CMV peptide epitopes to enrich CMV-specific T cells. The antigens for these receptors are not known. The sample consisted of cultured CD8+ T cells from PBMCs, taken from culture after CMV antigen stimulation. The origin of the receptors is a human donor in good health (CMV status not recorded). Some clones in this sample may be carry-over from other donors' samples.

DNA of the CDR3: TGTGCCAGCTCACCCCCGGGACTAGTTTTAACAGGTGGGGACGAGCAGTACTTC. This translates into CASSPPGLVLTGGDEQYF. This chain connects TRBV18 to TRBJ2-7, with 8 bases that match TRBD2. Per the germline V gene, CDR1 is KGHSH and CDR2 is LQKENI. The V and J ends lost 3 bases and 5 bases, in that order; junction bases with no gene match: 18. The CDR3 length is 18 residues.

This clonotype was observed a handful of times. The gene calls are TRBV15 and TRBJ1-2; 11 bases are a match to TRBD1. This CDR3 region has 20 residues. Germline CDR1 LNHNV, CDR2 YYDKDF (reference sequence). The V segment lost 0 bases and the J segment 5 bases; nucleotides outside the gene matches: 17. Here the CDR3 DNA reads TGTGCCACCAGCAGAGATGGGATCAGGACAGGGGGCGTTGAAACGTATGGCTACACCTTC. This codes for CATSRDGIRTGGVETYGYTF.

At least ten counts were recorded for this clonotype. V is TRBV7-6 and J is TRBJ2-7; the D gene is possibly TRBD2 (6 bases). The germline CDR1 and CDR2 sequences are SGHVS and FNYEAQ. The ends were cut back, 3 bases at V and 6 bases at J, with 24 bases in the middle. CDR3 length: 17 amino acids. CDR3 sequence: CASSLIAAGTGTSEQYF. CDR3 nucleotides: TGTGCCAGCAGCTTGATAGCGGCCGGGACGGGGACCTCCGAGCAGTACTTC.

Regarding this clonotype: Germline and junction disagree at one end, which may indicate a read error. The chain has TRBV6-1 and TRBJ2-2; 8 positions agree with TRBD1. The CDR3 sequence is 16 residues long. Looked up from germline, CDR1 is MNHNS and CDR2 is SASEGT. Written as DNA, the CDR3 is TGTGCCAGCAGTAAAGCGGACAGGGAGTACACCGGGGAGCTGTTTTTT. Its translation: CASSKADREYTGELFF.

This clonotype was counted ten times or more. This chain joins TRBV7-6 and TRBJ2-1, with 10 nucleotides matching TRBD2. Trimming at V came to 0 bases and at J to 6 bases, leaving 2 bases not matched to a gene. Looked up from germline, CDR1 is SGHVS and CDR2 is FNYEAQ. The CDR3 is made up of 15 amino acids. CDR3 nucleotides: TGTGCCAGCAGCTTAGCCAGCGGGGGGGCCAATGAGCAGTTCTTC. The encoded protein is CASSLASGGANEQFF.

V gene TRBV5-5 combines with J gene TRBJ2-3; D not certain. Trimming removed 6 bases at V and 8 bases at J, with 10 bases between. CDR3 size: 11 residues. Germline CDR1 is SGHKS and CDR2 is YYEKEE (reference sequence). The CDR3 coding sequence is TGTGCCAGCACCTTAAGTGGTACGCAGTATTTT. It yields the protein CASTLSGTQYF.

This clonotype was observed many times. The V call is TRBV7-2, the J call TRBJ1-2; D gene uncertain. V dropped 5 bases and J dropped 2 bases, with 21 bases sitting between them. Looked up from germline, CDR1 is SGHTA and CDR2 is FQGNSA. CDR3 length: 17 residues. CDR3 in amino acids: CASSPTPFPRTNYGYTF. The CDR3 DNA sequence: TGTGCCAGCAGCCCCACACCATTTCCTCGGACGAACTATGGCTACACCTTC.

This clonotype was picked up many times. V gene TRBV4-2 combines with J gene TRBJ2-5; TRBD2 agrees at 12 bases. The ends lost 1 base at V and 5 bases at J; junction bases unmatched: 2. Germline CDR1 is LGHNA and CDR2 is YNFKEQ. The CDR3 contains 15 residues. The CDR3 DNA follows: TGTGCCAGCAGCCAAGTTCTAGCGGGGGGGGAGACCCAGTACTTC. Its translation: CASSQVLAGGETQYF.

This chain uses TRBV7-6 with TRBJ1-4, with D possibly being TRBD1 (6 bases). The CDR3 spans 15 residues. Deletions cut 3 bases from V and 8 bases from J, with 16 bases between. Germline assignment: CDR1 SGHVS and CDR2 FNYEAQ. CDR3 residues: CASSLGLGAPEKLFF. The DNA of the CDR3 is TGTGCCAGCAGCTTGGGACTGGGGGCGCCGGAAAAACTGTTTTTT.

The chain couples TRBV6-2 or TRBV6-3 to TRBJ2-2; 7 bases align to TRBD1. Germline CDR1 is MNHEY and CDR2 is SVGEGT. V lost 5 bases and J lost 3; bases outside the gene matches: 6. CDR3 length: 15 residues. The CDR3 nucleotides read TGTGCCAGCAGTGGAACAGGGGACGACACCGGGGAGCTGTTTTTT. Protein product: CASSGTGDDTGELFF.

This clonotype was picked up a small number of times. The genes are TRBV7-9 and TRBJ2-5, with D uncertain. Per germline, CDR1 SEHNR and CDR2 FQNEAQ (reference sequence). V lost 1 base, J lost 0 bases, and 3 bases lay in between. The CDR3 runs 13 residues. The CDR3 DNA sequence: TGTGCCAGCAGCTTAGAACACCAAGAGACCCAGTACTTC. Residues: CASSLEHQETQYF.

CDR3 region: CASSIGQGDEQFF. The CDR3 DNA reads as TGTGCCAGTAGTATCGGACAGGGCGATGAGCAGTTCTTC. The chain carries TRBV19 and TRBJ2-1; 8 bases map to TRBD1. Germline values: CDR1 LNHDA, CDR2 SQIVND (reference sequence). The junction had 3 bases not matched to a gene; V was cut back by 3 bases and J by 8 bases. There are 13 residues in the CDR3.

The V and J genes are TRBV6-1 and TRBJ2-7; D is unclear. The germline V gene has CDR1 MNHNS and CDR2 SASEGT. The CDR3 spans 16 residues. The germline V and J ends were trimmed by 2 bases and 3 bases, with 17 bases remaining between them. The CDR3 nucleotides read TGTGCCAGCAGTGAAAACCCAGGCCGTAGGGTCTACGAGCAGTACTTC. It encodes CASSENPGRRVYEQYF.

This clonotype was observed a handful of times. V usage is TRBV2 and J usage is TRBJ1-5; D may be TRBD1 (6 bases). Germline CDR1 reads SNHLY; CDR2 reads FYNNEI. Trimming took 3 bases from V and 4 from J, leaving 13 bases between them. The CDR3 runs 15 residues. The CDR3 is CASSDVGGRNQPQHF. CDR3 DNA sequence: TGTGCCAGCAGTGATGTGGGGGGGCGGAATCAGCCCCAGCATTTT.

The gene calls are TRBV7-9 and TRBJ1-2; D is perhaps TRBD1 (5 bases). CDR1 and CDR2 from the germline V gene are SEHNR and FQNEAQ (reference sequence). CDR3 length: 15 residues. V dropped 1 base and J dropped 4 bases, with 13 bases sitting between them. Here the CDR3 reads CASSLDRGTAYGYTF. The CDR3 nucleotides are TGTGCCAGCAGCTTAGACCGGGGCACGGCCTATGGCTACACCTTC.

The CDR3 nucleotides read TGTGCCAGCCTGGGGGGATGTGGCTACACCTTC. Residues: CASLGGCGYTF. The chain joins TRBV27 to TRBJ1-2, with D tentatively TRBD1 (5 bases). Germline CDR1 and CDR2: MNHEY and SMNVEV (reference sequence). Trimming left V 8 bases short and J 7 bases short, with 11 bases between. The CDR3 length is 11 residues.

The CDR3 reads CASSSGLRRSKNTEAFF. Here the CDR3 DNA reads TGTGCCAGTAGTTCCGGACTTAGACGGTCAAAGAACACTGAAGCTTTCTTT. The chain combines TRBV19 with TRBJ1-1; no clear D gene. V dropped 5 bases and J dropped 1 base, with 20 bases sitting between them. The CDR3 runs to 17 residues. The germline CDR1 and CDR2 sequences are LNHDA and SQIVND (reference sequence).

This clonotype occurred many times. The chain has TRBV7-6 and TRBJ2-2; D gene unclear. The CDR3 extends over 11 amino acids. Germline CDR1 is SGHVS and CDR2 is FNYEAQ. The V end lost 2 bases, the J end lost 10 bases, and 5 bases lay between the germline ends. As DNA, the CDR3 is TGTGCCAGCAGCTTAAACGAGGAGCTGTTTTTT. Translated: CASSLNEELFF.

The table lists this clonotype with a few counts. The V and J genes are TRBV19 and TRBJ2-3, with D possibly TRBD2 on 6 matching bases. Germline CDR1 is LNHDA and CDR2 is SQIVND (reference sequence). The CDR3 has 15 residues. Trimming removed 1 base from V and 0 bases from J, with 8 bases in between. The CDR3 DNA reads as TGTGCCAGTAGTATAGGCCGGGGGAGCACAGATACGCAGTATTTT. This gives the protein CASSIGRGSTDTQYF. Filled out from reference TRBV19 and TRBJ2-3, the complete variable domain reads DGGITQSPKYLFRKEGQNVTLSCEQNLNHDAMYWYRQDPGQGLRLIYYSQIVNDFQKGDIAEGYSVSREKKESFPLTVTSAQKNPTAFYLCASSIGRGSTDTQYFGPGTRLTVL.

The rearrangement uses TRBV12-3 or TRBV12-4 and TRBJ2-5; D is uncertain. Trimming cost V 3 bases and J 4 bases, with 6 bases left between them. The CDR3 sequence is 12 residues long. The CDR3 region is CASSFYGETQYF. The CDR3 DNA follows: TGTGCCAGCAGTTTTTACGGAGAGACCCAGTACTTC.

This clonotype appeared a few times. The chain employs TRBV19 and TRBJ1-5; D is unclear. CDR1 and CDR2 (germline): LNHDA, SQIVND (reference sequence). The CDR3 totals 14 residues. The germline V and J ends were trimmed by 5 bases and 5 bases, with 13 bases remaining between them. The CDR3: CASSWTIGHQPQHF. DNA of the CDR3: TGTGCCAGTAGTTGGACCATTGGGCATCAGCCCCAGCATTTT.

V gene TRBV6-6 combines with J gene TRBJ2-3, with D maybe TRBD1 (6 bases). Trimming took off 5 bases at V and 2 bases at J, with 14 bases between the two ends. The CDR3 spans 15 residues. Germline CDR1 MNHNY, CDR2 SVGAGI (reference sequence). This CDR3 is CASSQGDINTDTQYF. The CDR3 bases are TGTGCCAGCAGTCAAGGGGACATCAACACAGATACGCAGTATTTT.